Below are 10 T cell receptor beta chains sequenced from a single sample in a study of blood T cell repertoires in COVID-19. The assay was immunoSEQ multiplex PCR, and TCRdb's table has in-frame clones only and misses some. The data contain about 100,000 clones, roughly 85% of them singletons. Sequencing was carried out using peripheral blood. All receptors derive from a man in his 70s with active or convalescent COVID-19.

The chain combines TRBV4-3 with TRBJ2-7, with 11 bases that match TRBD1. Germline CDR1 LGHNA, CDR2 YSLEER. The V gene end was trimmed by 1 base and the J gene end by 7 bases; junction bases not matched to a gene: 12. The CDR3 contains 17 residues. The CDR3 DNA sequence: TGCGCCAGCAGCCAAGCCGGTCCGGGACAGGGGGATCGGGAGCAGTACTTC. Amino acid sequence: CASSQAGPGQGDREQYF.

The chain combines TRBV5-1 with TRBJ2-5; D possibly corresponds to TRBD1 (6 bases). The CDR3 extends over 14 amino acids. Germline V CDR1 and CDR2: SGHRS, YFSETQ. Trimming took off 1 base at V and 9 bases at J, with 16 bases between the two ends. CDR3 coding DNA: TGCGCCAGCAGCTTGACAGGGCAGAGTGAGGCCCAGTACTTC. Amino acids: CASSLTGQSEAQYF.

This clone appeared a single time. The chain's CDR3 is CASRTTGGEDTEAFF. In DNA, the CDR3 is TGTGCCAGCAGGACGACAGGGGGGGAGGACACTGAAGCTTTCTTT. The rearrangement joins TRBV28 to TRBJ1-1, with TRBD1 identical over 9 bases. V shed 6 bases and J 3 bases; nucleotides not matched to a gene: 8. Germline lookup yields CDR1 MDHEN and CDR2 SYDVKM. The CDR3 spans 15 residues.

By proportion, this clone is medium-sized. The J gene is TRBJ2-2, the V gene TRBV6-6; 9 bases are a match to TRBD2. Germline-derived CDR1 and CDR2 are MNHNY and SVGAGI (reference sequence). This CDR3 has 16 amino acids. Germline trimming cut 5 bases from V and 4 bases from J; bases unmatched to any gene: 8. CDR3 region: CASSPLAGGFTGELFF. CDR3 bases: TGTGCCAGCAGTCCGCTTGCGGGAGGGTTCACCGGGGAGCTGTTTTTT.

This rearrangement joins TRBV5-1 to TRBJ1-6, with 8 bases fitting TRBD1. With 0 bases clipped from V and 9 bases from J, the junction kept 5 bases outside the gene matches. The CDR3 sequence is 15 residues long. From germline, CDR1 is SGHRS and CDR2 YFSETQ. The DNA for the CDR3 is TGCGCCAGCAGCTTGGGGACAGGGACCAGTTCACCCCTCCACTTT. Amino acids: CASSLGTGTSSPLHF.

The rearrangement uses TRBV28 and TRBJ2-2; perhaps TRBD1 as D (6 bases). The V end lost 8 bases, the J end lost 7 bases, and 11 bases lay between the germline ends. Germline V gene data show CDR1 as MDHEN and CDR2 as SYDVKM. This CDR3 has 12 amino acids. This CDR3 reads CASGRQVGELFF. The CDR3 bases are TGTGCCAGCGGTAGACAGGTCGGGGAGCTGTTTTTT.

The chain employs TRBV3-1 (or the pseudogene TRBV3-2) and TRBJ1-6, with 8 bases aligning to TRBD1. V shed 4 bases and J 9 bases; nucleotides not matched to a gene: 11. This CDR3 is built from 16 residues. Germline V gives CDR1 LGHDT, CDR2 YNNKEL (reference sequence). This CDR3 reads CASSPVGGQVVSPLHF. The DNA of the CDR3 is TGTGCCAGCAGCCCAGTCGGGGGACAGGTAGTTTCACCCCTCCACTTT.

The chain couples TRBV14 to TRBJ2-7; D might be TRBD1 (6 bases). The V end lost 1 base, the J end lost 1 base, and 11 bases lay between the germline ends. Germline assignment: CDR1 SGHDN and CDR2 FVKESK. This CDR3 region has 15 residues. The CDR3 sequence is CASSQGTGLSYEQYF. The CDR3 region has the DNA TGTGCCAGCAGCCAAGGAACAGGGTTGTCCTACGAGCAGTACTTC. Using reference TRBV14 and TRBJ2-7 for the parts outside the CDR3, the full variable domain is EAGVTQFPSHSVIEKGQTVTLRCDPISGHDNLYWYRRVMGKEIKFLLHFVKESKQDESGMPNNRFLAERTGGTYSTLKVQPAELEDSGVYFCASSQGTGLSYEQYFGPGTRLTVT.

This clone was seen only once. The chain uses TRBV6-2 or TRBV6-3 and TRBJ1-5; D possibly corresponds to TRBD1 (6 bases). The germline CDR1 and CDR2 sequences are MNHEY and SVGEGT. V lost 8 bases and J lost 0, with 20 bases in between. This CDR3 contains 17 residues. The CDR3: CASRRLPQGYSNQPQHF. The CDR3 bases are TGTGCCAGCCGCCGACTGCCCCAGGGGTATAGCAATCAGCCCCAGCATTTT.

The genes are TRBV7-9 and TRBJ1-1; the D gene is possibly TRBD1 (5 bases). The CDR3 has 15 amino acids. In germline, CDR1 is SEHNR, CDR2 FQNEAQ (reference sequence). V dropped 1 base and J dropped 6 bases, with 15 bases sitting between them. The CDR3 region has the DNA TGTGCCAGCAGCTTAGAAGGGTGGCAGGGCGCTGAAGCTTTCTTT. Translation gives CASSLEGWQGAEAFF.